This is a list of T cell receptor beta chains from one sample in a study of CD8 T cells in Susac syndrome. A single record per CDR3 protein comes from TCRdb applying MiXCR to the immunoSEQ multiplex PCR reads. The data hold a few hundred thousand distinct CDR3 sequences, with approximately 95% observed a single time. Material: CD4+ T cells from PBMCs. The receptors here all came from a human donor with multiple sclerosis. The CDR3 runs from the conserved cysteine through the conserved F or W. Fields, in order: clone size, J gene, V gene, D gene, CDR3 protein, CDR3 DNA. A D gene is named only where the DNA matches it firmly. The size of a clone is reported for some rows only, either as once, few or many, or as a class for expanded clones.

clone size: -
J gene: TRBJ1-6
V gene: TRBV29-1
D gene: TRBD1
CDR3 protein: CSVGDRGPNSPLHF
CDR3 DNA: TGCAGCGTTGGAGACAGGGGGCCTAATTCACCCCTCCACTTT

clone size: -
J gene: TRBJ1-6
V gene: TRBV3-1
D gene: -
CDR3 protein: CASSQGRLRLPLHF
CDR3 DNA: TGTGCCAGCAGCCAAGGACGGCTCCGGTTACCCCTCCACTTT

clone size: -
J gene: TRBJ2-7
V gene: TRBV29-1
D gene: -
CDR3 protein: CSVARDGYYEQYF
CDR3 DNA: TGCAGCGTTGCTCGGGACGGATACTACGAGCAGTACTTC

clone size: -
J gene: TRBJ2-3
V gene: TRBV20-1
D gene: -
CDR3 protein: CSAPPDRSSTDTQYF
CDR3 DNA: TGCAGTGCTCCACCAGACAGGAGCAGCACAGATACGCAGTATTTT

clone size: -
J gene: TRBJ2-1
V gene: TRBV7-9
D gene: -
CDR3 protein: CASSLGFRGSYNEQFF
CDR3 DNA: TGTGCCAGCAGCTTAGGGTTTCGGGGCTCCTACAATGAGCAGTTCTTC

clone size: -
J gene: TRBJ2-1
V gene: TRBV30
D gene: -
CDR3 protein: CAWSYSAAHEQFF
CDR3 DNA: TGTGCCTGGAGTTACTCAGCGGCGCATGAGCAGTTCTTC

clone size: -
J gene: TRBJ1-2
V gene: TRBV29-1
D gene: -
CDR3 protein: CNAAGDSLYGYTF
CDR3 DNA: TGCAACGCTGCTGGAGACAGCCTATATGGCTACACCTTC

clone size: few
J gene: TRBJ2-3
V gene: TRBV6-4
D gene: -
CDR3 protein: CASSVAANTDTQYF
CDR3 DNA: TGTGCCAGCAGTGTGGCGGCTAACACAGATACGCAGTATTTT

clone size: -
J gene: TRBJ1-2
V gene: TRBV30
D gene: -
CDR3 protein: CAWSATDYYGYTF
CDR3 DNA: TGTGCCTGGAGTGCCACTGACTACTATGGCTACACCTTC

clone size: -
J gene: TRBJ1-2
V gene: TRBV4-2
D gene: -
CDR3 protein: CASSQDTGGLGYGYTF
CDR3 DNA: TGTGCCAGCAGCCAAGATACCGGGGGATTAGGCTATGGCTACACCTTC

clone size: -
J gene: TRBJ2-1
V gene: TRBV29-1
D gene: TRBD1
CDR3 protein: CSGGQFSYNEQFF
CDR3 DNA: TGCAGCGGGGGACAGTTCTCCTACAATGAGCAGTTCTTC

clone size: -
J gene: TRBJ2-2
V gene: TRBV2
D gene: TRBD1
CDR3 protein: CASSWDRAAGELFF
CDR3 DNA: TGTGCCAGCAGTTGGGACAGGGCGGCCGGGGAGCTGTTTTTT

clone size: -
J gene: TRBJ2-1
V gene: TRBV20-1
D gene: -
CDR3 protein: CSASSTGVPSSVANEQFF
CDR3 DNA: TGCAGTGCTAGCTCAACCGGAGTACCCTCCTCGGTAGCCAATGAGCAGTTCTTC

clone size: -
J gene: TRBJ2-5
V gene: TRBV30
D gene: -
CDR3 protein: CAWSRRHQETQYF
CDR3 DNA: TGTGCCTGGAGTCGGCGGCATCAAGAGACCCAGTACTTC

clone size: -
J gene: TRBJ1-6
V gene: TRBV5-4
D gene: -
CDR3 protein: CASSLSGRRDSPLHF
CDR3 DNA: TGTGCCAGCAGCTTGTCTGGGCGTCGGGATTCACCCCTCCACTTT

clone size: once
J gene: TRBJ2-1
V gene: TRBV7-2
D gene: TRBD2
CDR3 protein: CASSSPSKAGGNNEQFF
CDR3 DNA: TGTGCCAGCAGCTCTCCGTCGAAAGCGGGGGGAAACAATGAGCAGTTCTTC

clone size: -
J gene: TRBJ1-5
V gene: TRBV3-1
D gene: -
CDR3 protein: CASSPTGFSYQPQHF
CDR3 DNA: TGTGCCAGCAGTCCCACAGGCTTTAGCTATCAGCCCCAGCATTTT